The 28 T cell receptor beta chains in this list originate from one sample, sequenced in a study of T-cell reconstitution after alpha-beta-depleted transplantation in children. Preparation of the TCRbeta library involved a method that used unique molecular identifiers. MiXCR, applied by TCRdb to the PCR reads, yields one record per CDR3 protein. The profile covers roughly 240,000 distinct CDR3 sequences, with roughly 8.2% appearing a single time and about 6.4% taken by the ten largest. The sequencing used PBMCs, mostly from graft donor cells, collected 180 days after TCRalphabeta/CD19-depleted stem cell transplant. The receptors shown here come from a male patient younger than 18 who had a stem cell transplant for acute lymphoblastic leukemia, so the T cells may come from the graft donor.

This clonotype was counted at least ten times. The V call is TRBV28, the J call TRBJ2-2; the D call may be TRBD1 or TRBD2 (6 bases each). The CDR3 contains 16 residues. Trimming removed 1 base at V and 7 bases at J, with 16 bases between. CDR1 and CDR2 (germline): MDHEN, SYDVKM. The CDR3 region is CASSLYRGADYGELFF. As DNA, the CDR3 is TGTGCCAGCAGTTTATATAGGGGGGCGGATTACGGGGAGCTGTTTTTT.

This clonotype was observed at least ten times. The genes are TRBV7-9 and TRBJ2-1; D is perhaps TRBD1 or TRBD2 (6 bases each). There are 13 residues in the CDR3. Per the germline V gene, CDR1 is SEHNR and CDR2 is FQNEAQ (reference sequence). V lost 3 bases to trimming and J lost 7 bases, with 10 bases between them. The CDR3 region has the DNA TGTGCCAGCAGCTTCTGGGGGGCGAATGAGCAGTTCTTC. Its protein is CASSFWGANEQFF.

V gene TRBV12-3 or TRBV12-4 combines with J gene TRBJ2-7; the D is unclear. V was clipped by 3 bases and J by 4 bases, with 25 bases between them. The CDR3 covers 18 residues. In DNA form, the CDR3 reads TGTGCCAGCAGTTTTAAACATCCTCCCTCCCCCCAATTGTACGAGCAGTACTTC. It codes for CASSFKHPPSPQLYEQYF.

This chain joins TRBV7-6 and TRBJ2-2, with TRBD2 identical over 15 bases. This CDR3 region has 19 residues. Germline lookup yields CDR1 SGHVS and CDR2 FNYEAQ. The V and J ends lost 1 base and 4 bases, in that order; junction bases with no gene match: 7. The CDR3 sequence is CASSLVGTSGGSFTGELFF. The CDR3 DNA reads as TGTGCCAGCAGCTTAGTCGGGACTAGCGGGGGGTCCTTCACCGGGGAGCTGTTTTTT. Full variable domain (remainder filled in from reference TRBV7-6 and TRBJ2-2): GAGVSQSPRYKVTKRGQDVALRCDPISGHVSLYWYRQALGQGPEFLTYFNYEAQQDKSGLPNDRFSAERPEGSISTLTIQRTEQRDSAMYRCASSLVGTSGGSFTGELFFGEGSRLTVL.

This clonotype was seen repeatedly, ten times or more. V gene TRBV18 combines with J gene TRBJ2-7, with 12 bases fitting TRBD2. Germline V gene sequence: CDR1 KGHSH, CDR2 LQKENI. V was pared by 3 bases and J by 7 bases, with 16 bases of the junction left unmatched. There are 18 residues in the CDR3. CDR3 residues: CASSPWETSGGSFREQYF. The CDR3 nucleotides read TGTGCCAGCTCACCGTGGGAGACTAGCGGGGGAAGCTTTCGGGAGCAGTACTTC.

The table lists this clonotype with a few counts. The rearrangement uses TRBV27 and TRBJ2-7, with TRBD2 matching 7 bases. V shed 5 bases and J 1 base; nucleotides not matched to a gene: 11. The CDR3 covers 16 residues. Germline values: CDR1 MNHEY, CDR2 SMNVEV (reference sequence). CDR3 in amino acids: CASSPPPGRASYEQYF. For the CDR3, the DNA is TGTGCCAGCAGTCCCCCCCCGGGGAGGGCGTCCTACGAGCAGTACTTC.

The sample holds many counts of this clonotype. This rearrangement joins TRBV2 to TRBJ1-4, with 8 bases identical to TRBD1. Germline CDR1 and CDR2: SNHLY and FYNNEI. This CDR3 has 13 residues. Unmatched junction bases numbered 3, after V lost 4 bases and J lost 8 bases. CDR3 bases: TGTGCCAGCAGTGGGACAGGGAGGGAAAAACTGTTTTTT. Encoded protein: CASSGTGREKLFF.

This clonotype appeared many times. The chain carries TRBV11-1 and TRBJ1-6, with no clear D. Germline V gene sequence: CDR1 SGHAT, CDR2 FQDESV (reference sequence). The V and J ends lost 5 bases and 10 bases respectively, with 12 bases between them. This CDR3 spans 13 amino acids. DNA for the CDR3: TGTGCCAGCAGCCTCAGACCCGTGTCACCCCTCCACTTT. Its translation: CASSLRPVSPLHF.

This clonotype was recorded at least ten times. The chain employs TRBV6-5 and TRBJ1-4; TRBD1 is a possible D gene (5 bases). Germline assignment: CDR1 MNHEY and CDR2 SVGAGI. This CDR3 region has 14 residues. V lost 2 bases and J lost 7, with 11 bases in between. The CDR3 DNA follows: TGTGCCAGCAGTTACGGGGGGAGGGGTGAAAAACTGTTTTTT. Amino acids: CASSYGGRGEKLFF.

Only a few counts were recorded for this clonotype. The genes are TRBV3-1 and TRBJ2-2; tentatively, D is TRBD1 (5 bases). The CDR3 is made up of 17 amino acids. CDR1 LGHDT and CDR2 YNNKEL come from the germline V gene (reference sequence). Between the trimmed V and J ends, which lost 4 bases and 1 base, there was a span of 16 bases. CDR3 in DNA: TGTGCCAGCAGCCGAATAAAGGCAGGGTGGAACACCGGGGAGCTGTTTTTT. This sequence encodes CASSRIKAGWNTGELFF.

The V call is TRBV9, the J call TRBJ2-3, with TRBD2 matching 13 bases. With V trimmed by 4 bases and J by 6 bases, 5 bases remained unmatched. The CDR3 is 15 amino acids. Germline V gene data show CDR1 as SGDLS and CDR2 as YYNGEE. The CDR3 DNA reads TGTGCCAGCAGCTTTCGGACTAGCGGGAGTGATACGCAGTATTTT. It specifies CASSFRTSGSDTQYF. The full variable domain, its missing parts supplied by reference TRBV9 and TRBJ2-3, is DSGVTQTPKHLITATGQRVTLRCSPRSGDLSVYWYQQSLDQGLQFLIQYYNGEERAKGNILERFSAQQFPDLHSELNLSSLELGDSALYFCASSFRTSGSDTQYFGPGTRLTVL.

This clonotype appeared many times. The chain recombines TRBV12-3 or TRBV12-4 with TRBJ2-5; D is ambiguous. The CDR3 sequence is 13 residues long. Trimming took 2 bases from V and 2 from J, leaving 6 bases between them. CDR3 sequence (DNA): TGTGCCAGCAGTTTACGGTCACAAGAGACCCAGTACTTC. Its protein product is CASSLRSQETQYF.

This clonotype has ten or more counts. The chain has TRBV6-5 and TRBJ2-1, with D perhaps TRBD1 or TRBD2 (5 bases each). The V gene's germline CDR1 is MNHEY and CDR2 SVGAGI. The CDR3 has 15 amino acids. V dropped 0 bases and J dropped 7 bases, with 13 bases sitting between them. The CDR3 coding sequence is TGTGCCAGCAGTTACTCACGGGGCCCACGGAATGAGCAGTTCTTC. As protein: CASSYSRGPRNEQFF.

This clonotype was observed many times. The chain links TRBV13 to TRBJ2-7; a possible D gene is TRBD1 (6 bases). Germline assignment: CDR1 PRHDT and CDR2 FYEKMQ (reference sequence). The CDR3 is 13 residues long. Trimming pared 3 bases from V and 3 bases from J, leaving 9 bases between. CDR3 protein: CASSLGANYEQYF. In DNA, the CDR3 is TGTGCCAGCAGCTTGGGGGCCAACTACGAGCAGTACTTC.

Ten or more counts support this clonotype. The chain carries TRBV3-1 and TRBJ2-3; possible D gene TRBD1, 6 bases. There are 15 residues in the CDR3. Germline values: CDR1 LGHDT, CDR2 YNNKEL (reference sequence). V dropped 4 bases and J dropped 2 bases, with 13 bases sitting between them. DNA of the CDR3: TGTGCCAGCAGCCCCCGACAGGCCCTCACAGATACGCAGTATTTT. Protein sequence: CASSPRQALTDTQYF.

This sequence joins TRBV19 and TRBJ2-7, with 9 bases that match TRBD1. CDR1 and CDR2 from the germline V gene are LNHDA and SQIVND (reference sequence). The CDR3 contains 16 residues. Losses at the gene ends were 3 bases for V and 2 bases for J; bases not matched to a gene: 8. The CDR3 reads CASSIGSGQGTYEQYF. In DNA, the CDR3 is TGTGCCAGTAGTATTGGGTCGGGACAGGGTACCTACGAGCAGTACTTC.

CDR3 protein: CASSHRRLVTGELFF. In DNA, the CDR3 is TGTGCCAGCAGCCACCGAAGACTAGTAACCGGGGAGCTGTTTTTT. The chain couples TRBV3-1 to TRBJ2-2; tentative D call: TRBD2 (6 bases). Trimming shortened V by 3 bases and J by 5 bases, and 13 bases separated the two germline ends. The CDR3 loop spans 15 amino acids. Germline CDR1 is LGHDT and CDR2 is YNNKEL (reference sequence).

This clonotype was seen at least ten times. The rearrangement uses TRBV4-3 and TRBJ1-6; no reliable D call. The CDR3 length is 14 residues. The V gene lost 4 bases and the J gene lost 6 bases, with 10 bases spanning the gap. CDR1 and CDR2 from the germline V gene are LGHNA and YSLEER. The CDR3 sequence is CASSLSGSNSPLHF. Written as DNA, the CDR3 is TGCGCCAGCAGCCTTTCGGGGAGTAATTCACCCCTCCACTTT.

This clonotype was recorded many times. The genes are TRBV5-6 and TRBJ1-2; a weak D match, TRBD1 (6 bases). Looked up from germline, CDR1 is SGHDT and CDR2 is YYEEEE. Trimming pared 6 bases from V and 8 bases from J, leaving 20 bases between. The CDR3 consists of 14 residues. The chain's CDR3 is CASIRIPGGRGYTF. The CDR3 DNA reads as TGTGCCAGCATCCGGATACCGGGGGGCCGGGGCTACACCTTC.

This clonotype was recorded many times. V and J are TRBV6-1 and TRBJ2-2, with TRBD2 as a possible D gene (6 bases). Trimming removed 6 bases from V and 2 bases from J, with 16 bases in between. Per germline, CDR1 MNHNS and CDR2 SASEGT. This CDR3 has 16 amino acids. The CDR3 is CASSWAGSGNTGELFF. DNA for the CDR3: TGTGCCAGCAGCTGGGCGGGGAGCGGTAACACCGGGGAGCTGTTTTTT.

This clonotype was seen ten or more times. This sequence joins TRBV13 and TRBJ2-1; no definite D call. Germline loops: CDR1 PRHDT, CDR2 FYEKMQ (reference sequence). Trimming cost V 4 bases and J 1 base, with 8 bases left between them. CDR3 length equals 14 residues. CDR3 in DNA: TGTGCCAGCAGCTATCCCGGATCCTACAATGAGCAGTTCTTC. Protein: CASSYPGSYNEQFF.

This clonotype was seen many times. For the CDR3, the DNA is TGTGCCAGCAGCAAAACAGGCCCCTATGGCTACACCTTC. Its protein is CASSKTGPYGYTF. The genes are TRBV7-6 and TRBJ1-2; D may be TRBD1 (5 bases). Germline values: CDR1 SGHVS, CDR2 FNYEAQ. Deletions cut 5 bases from V and 4 bases from J, with 11 bases between. CDR3 length: 13 amino acids.

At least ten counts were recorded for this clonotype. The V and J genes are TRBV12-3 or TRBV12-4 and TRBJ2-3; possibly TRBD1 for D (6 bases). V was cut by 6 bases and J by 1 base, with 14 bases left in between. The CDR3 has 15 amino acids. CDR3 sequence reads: CASRLQGWGTDTQYF. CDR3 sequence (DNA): TGTGCCAGCAGGCTACAGGGTTGGGGCACAGATACGCAGTATTTT.

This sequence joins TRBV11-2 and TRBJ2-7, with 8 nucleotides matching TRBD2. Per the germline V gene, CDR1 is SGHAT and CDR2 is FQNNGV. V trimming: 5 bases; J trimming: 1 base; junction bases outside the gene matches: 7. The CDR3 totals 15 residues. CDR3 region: CASSRGGPRSYEQYF. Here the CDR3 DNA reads TGTGCCAGCAGCCGCGGGGGGCCCCGTTCCTACGAGCAGTACTTC.

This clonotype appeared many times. CDR3 sequence (DNA): TGTGCCAGCAGGCATTATCAGGGTCCCTACGAGCAGTACTTC. Protein product: CASRHYQGPYEQYF. This rearrangement joins TRBV27 to TRBJ2-7; perhaps TRBD1 as D (5 bases). Trimming left V 6 bases short and J 2 bases short, with 14 bases between. The CDR3 extends over 14 amino acids. Germline lookup yields CDR1 MNHEY and CDR2 SMNVEV (reference sequence).

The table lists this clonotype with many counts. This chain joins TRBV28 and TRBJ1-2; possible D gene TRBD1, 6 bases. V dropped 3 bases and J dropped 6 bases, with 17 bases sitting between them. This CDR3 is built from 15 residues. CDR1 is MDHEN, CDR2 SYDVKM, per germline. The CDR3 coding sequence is TGTGCCAGCAGTTTGGGGGGGGCAGGGAAGGATGGCTACACCTTC. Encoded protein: CASSLGGAGKDGYTF.

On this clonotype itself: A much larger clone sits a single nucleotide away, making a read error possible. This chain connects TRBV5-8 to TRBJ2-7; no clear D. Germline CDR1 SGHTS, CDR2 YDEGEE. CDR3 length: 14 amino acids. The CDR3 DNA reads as TGTGCCAGCATCCCCTGGACGAACTCCTACGGGCAGTACTTC. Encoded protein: CASIPWTNSYGQYF.

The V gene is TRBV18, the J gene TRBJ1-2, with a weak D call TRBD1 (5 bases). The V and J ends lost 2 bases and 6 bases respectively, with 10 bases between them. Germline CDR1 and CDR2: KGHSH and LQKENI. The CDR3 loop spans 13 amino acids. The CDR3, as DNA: TGTGCCAGCTCACCAAGGGGAAGAGATGGCTACACCTTC. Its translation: CASSPRGRDGYTF. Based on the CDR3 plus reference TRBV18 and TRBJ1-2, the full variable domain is NAGVMQNPRHLVRRRGQEARLRCSPMKGHSHVYWYRQLPEEGLKFMVYLQKENIIDESGMPKERFSAEFPKEGPSILRIQQVVRGDSAAYFCASSPRGRDGYTFGSGTRLTVV.